This T cell receptor beta chain derives from a study of naive and memory T cell subsets. Treatment noted: skin biopsy from PPD injection site in Mantoux-positive individual. An oligonucleotide containing a UMI was ligated to the 3' end of TCR cDNA. The study, taken as a whole, reports: This RNA-based method may be sensitive to activation-related transcript changes.

Regarding this clonotype: The antigen is unknown.

The CDR3 is 16 residues long. Germline CDR1 MNHNS, CDR2 SASEGT. V was trimmed by 5 bases and J by 4 bases, leaving 20 bases between them. Four PCR rounds used nested alpha and beta constant region primers plus the SP2 primer. Each CDR3 protein is one row after TCRdb ran MiXCR on the UMI-ligation and nested PCR reads. The sample lists 30,000 to 35,000 distinct CDR3 sequences, more than 6.5% seen once, with about 3.1% in the top ten. The rearrangement links TRBV6-1 to TRBJ1-2; possibly TRBD1 for D (6 bases). Sample: skin, taken from a tuberculin skin test site. The TCR was taken from an adult in good health. This CDR3 reads CASSQQGARGFYGYTF. CDR3 DNA: TGTGCCAGCAGTCAACAAGGGGCCAGGGGCTTCTATGGCTACACCTTC.